This TCR beta chain was identified in a study of shared clonotypes between healthy human individuals. In the study's own analysis: Junction-only sequences without quality scores came from ImmunoSEQ, so filtering differed. Only in-frame clones appear in the TCRdb table, and some are missing; sequencing was by immunoSEQ multiplex PCR. V and J calls and clone size come straight from that table; D and trimming were deduced from the DNA. The repertoire consists of roughly 2.2 million clones, with around 92% occurring once and the leading ten covering 0.37%. This clone appeared once. Its antigen is as yet unknown. The V end was cut by 6 bases, the J end by 3 bases, with 17 bases between. The CDR3 covers 14 residues. Germline V gene lookup returns CDR1 SQVTM and CDR2 ANQGSEA. Study-wide points: The diversity represented, both genetic and in exposure history, was limited by few donors.

This receptor was obtained from a man between 18 and 35 years old in good health. Some clones in this sample may be carry-over from other donors' samples. Sequencing was done on a sample of naive CD4+ T cells from PBMCs. Subset indicated: CD45RA+ positively selected. The chain is built from TRBV29-1 and TRBJ1-1, with D unresolved. The CDR3 is CSVGPSLRDTEAFF. In DNA form, the CDR3 reads TGCAGCGTAGGACCGTCTTTGCGTGACACTGAAGCTTTCTTT.